This TCR beta chain was identified in a study of technical replicates of blood from four donors. Germline values: CDR1 SGHAT, CDR2 FQNNGV. The CDR3 has 12 amino acids. Deletions cut 4 bases from V and 8 bases from J, with 12 bases between. Using immunoSEQ multiplex PCR, the repertoire was profiled, and TCRdb retains in-frame clones only, with some absent. Among tens of thousands of clones listed, 93% were seen once. The sample consisted of PBMCs. The receptor was isolated from a human donor in good health. Some clones in this sample may be carry-over from other donors' samples. J is TRBJ2-7 and V is TRBV11-2; D is possibly TRBD1 (5 bases). CDR3 sequence: CASSSTSGKQYF. The CDR3 nucleotides read TGTGCCAGCAGCTCGACCTCAGGGAAGCAGTACTTC.